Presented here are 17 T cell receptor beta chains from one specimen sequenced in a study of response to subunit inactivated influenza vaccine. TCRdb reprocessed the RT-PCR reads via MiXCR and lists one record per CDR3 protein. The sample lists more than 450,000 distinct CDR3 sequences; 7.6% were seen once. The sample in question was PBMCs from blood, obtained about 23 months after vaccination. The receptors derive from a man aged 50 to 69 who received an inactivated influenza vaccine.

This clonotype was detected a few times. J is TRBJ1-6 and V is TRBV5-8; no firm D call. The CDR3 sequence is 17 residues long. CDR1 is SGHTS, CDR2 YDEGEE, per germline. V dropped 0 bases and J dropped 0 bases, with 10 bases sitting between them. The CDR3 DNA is TGTGCCAGCAGCTTGGGCAGACTAAGCTCCTATAATTCACCCCTCCACTTT. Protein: CASSLGRLSSYNSPLHF.

The CDR3 region is CASRDRAAADTQYF. In DNA, the CDR3 is TGTGCCAGCAGAGACAGGGCGGCGGCAGATACGCAGTATTTT. J is TRBJ2-3 and V is TRBV7-9, with 7 bases fitting TRBD1. Germline V gives CDR1 SEHNR, CDR2 FQNEAQ (reference sequence). The CDR3 spans 14 residues. V gave up 6 bases and J gave up 4 bases; unmatched junction bases: 7.

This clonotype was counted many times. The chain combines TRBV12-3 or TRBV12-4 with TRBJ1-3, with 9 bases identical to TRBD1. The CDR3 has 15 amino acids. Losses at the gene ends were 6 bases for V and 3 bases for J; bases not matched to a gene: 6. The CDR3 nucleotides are TGTGCCAGCAGAACTACAGGGGGCTTTGGAAACACCATATATTTT. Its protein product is CASRTTGGFGNTIYF.

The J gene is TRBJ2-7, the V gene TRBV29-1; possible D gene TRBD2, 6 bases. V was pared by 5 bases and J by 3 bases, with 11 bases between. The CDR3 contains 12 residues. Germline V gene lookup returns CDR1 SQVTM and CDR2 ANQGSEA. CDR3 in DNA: TGCAGCGTTATCGGGGGAGGCTACGAGCAGTACTTC. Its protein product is CSVIGGGYEQYF.

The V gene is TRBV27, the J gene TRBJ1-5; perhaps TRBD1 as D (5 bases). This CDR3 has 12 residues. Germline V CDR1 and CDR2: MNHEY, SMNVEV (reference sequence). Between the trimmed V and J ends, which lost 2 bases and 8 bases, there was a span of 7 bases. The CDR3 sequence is CASSLIGEPQHF. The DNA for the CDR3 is TGTGCCAGCAGTTTAATAGGGGAGCCCCAGCATTTT.

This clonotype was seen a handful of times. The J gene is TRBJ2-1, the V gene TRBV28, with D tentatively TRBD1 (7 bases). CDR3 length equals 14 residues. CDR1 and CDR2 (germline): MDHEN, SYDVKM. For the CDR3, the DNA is TGTGCGAGCCAAACAGGGGCGGGATCCAATGAGCAGTTCTTC. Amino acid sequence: CASQTGAGSNEQFF.

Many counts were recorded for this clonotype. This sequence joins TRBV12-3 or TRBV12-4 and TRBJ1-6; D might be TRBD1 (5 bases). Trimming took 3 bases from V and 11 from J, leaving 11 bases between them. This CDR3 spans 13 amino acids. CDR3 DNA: TGTGCCAGCAGTTTTGGGCAGGGAACACCCCTCCACTTT. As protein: CASSFGQGTPLHF.

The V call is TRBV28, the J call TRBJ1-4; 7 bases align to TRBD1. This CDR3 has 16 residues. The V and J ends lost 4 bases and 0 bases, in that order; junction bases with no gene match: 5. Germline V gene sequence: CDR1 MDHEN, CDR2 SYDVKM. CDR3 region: CASSSDQGATNEKLFF. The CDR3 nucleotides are TGTGCCAGCAGTTCGGATCAGGGGGCAACTAATGAAAAACTGTTTTTT.

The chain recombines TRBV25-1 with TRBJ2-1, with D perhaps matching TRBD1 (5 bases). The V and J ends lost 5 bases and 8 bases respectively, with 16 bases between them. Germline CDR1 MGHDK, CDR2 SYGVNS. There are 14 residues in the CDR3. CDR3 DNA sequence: TGTGCCAGCAGTCCCCGCCGGGCGACAGATGAGCAGTTCTTC. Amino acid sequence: CASSPRRATDEQFF.

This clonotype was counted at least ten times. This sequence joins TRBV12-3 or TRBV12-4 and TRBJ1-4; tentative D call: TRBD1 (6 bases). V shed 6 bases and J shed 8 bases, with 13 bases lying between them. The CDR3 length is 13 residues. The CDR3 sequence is CASRPQGGEKLFF. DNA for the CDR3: TGTGCCAGCAGACCACAGGGAGGAGAAAAACTGTTTTTT.

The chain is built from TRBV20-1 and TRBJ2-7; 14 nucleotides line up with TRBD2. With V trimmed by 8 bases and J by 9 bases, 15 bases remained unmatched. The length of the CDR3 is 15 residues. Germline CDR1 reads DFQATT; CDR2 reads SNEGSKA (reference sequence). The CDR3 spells CSPLAGTSGSVGQYF. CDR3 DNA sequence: TGCAGTCCACTTGCGGGGACTAGCGGGAGCGTAGGGCAGTACTTC.

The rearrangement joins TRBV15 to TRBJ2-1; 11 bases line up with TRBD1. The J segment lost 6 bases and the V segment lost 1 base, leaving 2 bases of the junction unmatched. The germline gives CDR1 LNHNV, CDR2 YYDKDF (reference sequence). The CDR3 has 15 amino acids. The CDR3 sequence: CATSRAGTGGNEQFF. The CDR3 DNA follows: TGTGCCACCAGCAGAGCTGGGACAGGGGGCAATGAGCAGTTCTTC.

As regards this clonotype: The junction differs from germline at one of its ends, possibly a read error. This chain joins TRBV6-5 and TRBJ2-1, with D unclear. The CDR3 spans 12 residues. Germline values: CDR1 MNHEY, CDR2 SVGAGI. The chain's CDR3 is CVSRSSYNEQFF. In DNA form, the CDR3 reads TGTGTCAGCAGGTCCTCCTACAATGAGCAGTTCTTC.

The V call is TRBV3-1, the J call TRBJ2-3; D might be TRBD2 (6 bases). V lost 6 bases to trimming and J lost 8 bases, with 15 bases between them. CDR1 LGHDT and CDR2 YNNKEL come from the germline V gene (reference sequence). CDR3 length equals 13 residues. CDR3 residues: CASRRGVGGTQYF. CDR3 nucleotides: TGTGCCAGCAGACGTGGAGTCGGGGGTACGCAGTATTTT.

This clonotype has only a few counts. The CDR3 protein is CASMISSSYEQYF. The CDR3 nucleotides are TGTGCCAGCATGATTTCTAGCTCCTACGAGCAGTACTTC. The chain couples TRBV2 to TRBJ2-7; unclear D gene. Germline values: CDR1 SNHLY, CDR2 FYNNEI. This CDR3 is 13 amino acids long. V shed 7 bases and J shed 0 bases, with 10 bases lying between them.

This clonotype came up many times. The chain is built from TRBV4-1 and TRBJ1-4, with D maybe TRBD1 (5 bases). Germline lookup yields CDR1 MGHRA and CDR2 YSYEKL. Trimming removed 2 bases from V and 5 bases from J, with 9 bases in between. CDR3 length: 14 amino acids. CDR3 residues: CASSQRDGNEKLFF. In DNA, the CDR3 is TGCGCCAGCAGCCAACGGGACGGAAATGAAAAACTGTTTTTT.

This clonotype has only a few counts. The CDR3 nucleotides read TGTGCCAGCAGTTTATTTGGGGGACAGTACTCCTACGAGCAGTACTTC. Protein sequence: CASSLFGGQYSYEQYF. J is TRBJ2-7 and V is TRBV12-3 or TRBV12-4; 7 bases agree with TRBD1. Trimming at V came to 2 bases and at J to 0 bases, leaving 7 bases not matched to a gene. The CDR3 consists of 16 residues.